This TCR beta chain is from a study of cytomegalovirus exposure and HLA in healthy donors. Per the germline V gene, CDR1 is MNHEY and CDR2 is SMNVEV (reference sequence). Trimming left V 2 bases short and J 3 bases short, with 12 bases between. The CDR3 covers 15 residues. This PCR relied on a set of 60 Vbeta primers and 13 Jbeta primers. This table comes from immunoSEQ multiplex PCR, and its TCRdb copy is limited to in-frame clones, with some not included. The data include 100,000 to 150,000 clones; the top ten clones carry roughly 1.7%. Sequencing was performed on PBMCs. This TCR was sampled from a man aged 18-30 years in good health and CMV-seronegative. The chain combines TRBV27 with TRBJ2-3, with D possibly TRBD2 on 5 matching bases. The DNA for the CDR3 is TGTGCCAGCAGTTTAGCCGGAGGCAGGACAGATACGCAGTATTTT. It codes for CASSLAGGRTDTQYF.